A selection of T cell receptor beta chains follows, all from one sample in a study of T-cell reconstitution after alpha-beta-depleted transplantation in children. From the PCR reads, TCRdb called clonotypes with MiXCR, one entry per CDR3 protein. The table lists around 600,000 distinct CDR3 sequences, 15% to 20% of them singletons. Sequencing was performed on PBMCs from the stem cell graft donor, taken from the stem cell graft. The receptors originated from a human donor who donated a stem cell graft to a child with acute myeloid leukemia. Each CDR3 is given with its conserved first and last residue. The D gene is left open where the match is weak. Only some rows state a clone size, as once, few, many or a class for expanded clones.

v_call	d_call	j_call	clone_size	cdr3_nt	cdr3_aa
TRBV20-1	TRBD1	TRBJ1-2	many	TGCAGTGCTAGAGATAGTCGGGGACAGCAAAGGAACACCTTC	CSARDSRGQQRNTF
TRBV6-1	TRBD2	TRBJ2-5	-	TGTGCCAGCAGTGACCTCATAGCGGGGAGTCAAGAGACCCAGTACTTC	CASSDLIAGSQETQYF
TRBV12-3/TRBV12-4	-	TRBJ2-2	many	TGTGCCAGCAGTCCCGGACAGGAGCTGTTTTTT	CASSPGQELFF
TRBV5-5	-	TRBJ2-7	-	TGTGCCAGCAGCTTGGAAGCCGGGACTTACACTAGCTCCTACGAGCAGTACTTC	CASSLEAGTYTSSYEQYF
TRBV29-1	-	TRBJ1-6	few	TGCAGCGTTGCGGCAGGGGATAATTCACCCCTCCACTTT	CSVAAGDNSPLHF
TRBV7-9	-	TRBJ2-1	-	TGTGCCAGCAGCTTAGCAGGGTCCCCCTACAATGAGCAGTTCTTC	CASSLAGSPYNEQFF
TRBV7-8	-	TRBJ2-3	many	TGTGCCAGCAGTCCAGCGAAGGGGACAGATACGCAGTATTTT	CASSPAKGTDTQYF
TRBV15	-	TRBJ1-2	many	TGTGCCACCAGCCGAGGGAGAAGGCCCGGGATTGGCTACACCTTC	CATSRGRRPGIGYTF
TRBV5-1	-	TRBJ2-7	-	TGCGCCAGCAGCTTGGCGTACGAGAGGAGCTCCTACGAGCAGTACTTC	CASSLAYERSSYEQYF
TRBV7-8	TRBD2	TRBJ2-7	few	TGTGCCAGCAGCTCGGGACTACCCTACGAGCAGTACTTC	CASSSGLPYEQYF
TRBV9	-	TRBJ2-5	few	TGTGCCAGCAGCCCAACGGGGACCGAAAAAGAGACCCAGTACTTC	CASSPTGTEKETQYF
TRBV28	TRBD1	TRBJ1-1	few	TGTGCCAGCCTCTCTTCCTCCGGGGACAGGGCTGAAGCTTTCTTT	CASLSSSGDRAEAFF
TRBV5-1	TRBD1	TRBJ1-2	-	TGCGCCAGCAGCTTATCAGGGGACAGGGTTTACGTTGGCTACACCTTC	CASSLSGDRVYVGYTF
TRBV20-1	-	TRBJ1-1	many	TGCAGTGCTATAGGGTGGAACACTGAAGCTTTCTTT	CSAIGWNTEAFF
TRBV15	-	TRBJ2-2	-	TGTGCCACCAGCAGAGATAAGACTGCGGGCACCGGGGAGCTGTTTTTT	CATSRDKTAGTGELFF
TRBV12-3/TRBV12-4	TRBD2	TRBJ2-1	-	TGTGCCAGCAGTTGGACTAGCGGGGCCTACAATGAGCAGTTCTTC	CASSWTSGAYNEQFF